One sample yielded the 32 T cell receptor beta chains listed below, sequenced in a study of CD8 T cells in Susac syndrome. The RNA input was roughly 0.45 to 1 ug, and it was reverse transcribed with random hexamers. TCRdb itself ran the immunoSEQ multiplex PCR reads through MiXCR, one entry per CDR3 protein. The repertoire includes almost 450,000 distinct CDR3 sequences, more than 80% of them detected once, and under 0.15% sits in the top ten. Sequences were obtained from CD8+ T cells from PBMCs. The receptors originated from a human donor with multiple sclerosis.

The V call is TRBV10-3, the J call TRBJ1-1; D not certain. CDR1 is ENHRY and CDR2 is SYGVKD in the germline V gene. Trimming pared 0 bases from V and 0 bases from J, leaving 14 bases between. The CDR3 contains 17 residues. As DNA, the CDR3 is TGTGCCATCAGTGAGTCGTCGTCAGGACCTATGAACACTGAAGCTTTCTTT. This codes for CAISESSSGPMNTEAFF.

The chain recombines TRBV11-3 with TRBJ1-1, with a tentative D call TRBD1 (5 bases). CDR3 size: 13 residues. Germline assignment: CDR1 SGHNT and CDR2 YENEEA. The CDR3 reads CLIRAGRGVKLFF. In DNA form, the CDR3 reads TGTCTGATCCGGGCAGGGCGCGGGGTGAAGCTTTTCTTT.

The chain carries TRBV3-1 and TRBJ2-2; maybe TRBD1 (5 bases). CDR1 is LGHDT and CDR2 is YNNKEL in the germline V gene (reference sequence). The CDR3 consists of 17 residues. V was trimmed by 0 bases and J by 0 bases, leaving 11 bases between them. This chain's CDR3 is CASSQESQGANTGELFF. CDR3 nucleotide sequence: TGTGCCAGCAGCCAAGAGTCGCAGGGCGCGAACACCGGGGAGCTGTTTTTT.

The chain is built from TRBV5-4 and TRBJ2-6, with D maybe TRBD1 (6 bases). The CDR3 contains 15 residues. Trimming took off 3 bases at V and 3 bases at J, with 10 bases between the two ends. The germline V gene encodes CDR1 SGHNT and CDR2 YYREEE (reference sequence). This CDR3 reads CASSSGVFGANVLTF. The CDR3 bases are TGTGCCAGCAGCTCAGGGGTTTTTGGGGCCAACGTCCTGACTTTC.

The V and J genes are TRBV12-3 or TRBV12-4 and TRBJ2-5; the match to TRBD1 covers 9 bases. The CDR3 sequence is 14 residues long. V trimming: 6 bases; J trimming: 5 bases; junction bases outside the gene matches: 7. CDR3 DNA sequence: TGTGCCAGCAGGCAACAGGGGGCGGGGGAGACCCAGTACTTC. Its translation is CASRQQGAGETQYF.

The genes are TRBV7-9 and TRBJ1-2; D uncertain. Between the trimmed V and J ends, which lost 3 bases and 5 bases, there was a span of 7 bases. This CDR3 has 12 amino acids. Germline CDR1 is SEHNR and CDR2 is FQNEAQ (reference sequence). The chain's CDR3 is CASSFPGYGYTF. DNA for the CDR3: TGTGCCAGCAGCTTCCCGGGGTATGGCTACACCTTC.

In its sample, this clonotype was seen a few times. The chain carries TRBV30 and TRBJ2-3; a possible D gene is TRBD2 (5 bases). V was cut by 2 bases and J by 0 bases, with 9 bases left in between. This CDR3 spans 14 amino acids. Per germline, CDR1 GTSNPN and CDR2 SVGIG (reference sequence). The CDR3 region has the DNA TGTGCCTGGAGTCTGGGCGGGAGCACAGATACGCAGTATTTT. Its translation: CAWSLGGSTDTQYF.

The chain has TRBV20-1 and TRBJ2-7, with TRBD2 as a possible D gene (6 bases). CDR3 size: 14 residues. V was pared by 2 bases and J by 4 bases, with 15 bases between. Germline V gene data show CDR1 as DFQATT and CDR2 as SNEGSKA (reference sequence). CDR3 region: CSARSPGEGYEQYF. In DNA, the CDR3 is TGCAGTGCTAGAAGTCCGGGAGAGGGGTACGAGCAGTACTTC.

The CDR3 here is CSAMGDRDLNEQYF. The DNA of the CDR3 is TGCAGCGCCATGGGGGACAGGGATCTGAACGAGCAGTACTTC. V usage is TRBV29-1 and J usage is TRBJ2-7; 9 bases align to TRBD1. The CDR3 runs to 14 residues. Germline loops: CDR1 SQVTM, CDR2 ANQGSEA. The junction had 12 bases not matched to a gene; V was cut back by 7 bases and J by 5 bases.

CDR3: CASSAWRGGTGELFF. The DNA of the CDR3 is TGTGCCAGCAGTGCATGGAGGGGAGGCACCGGGGAGCTGTTTTTT. V is TRBV25-1 and J is TRBJ2-2; D is possibly TRBD2 (6 bases). Between the trimmed V and J ends, which lost 4 bases and 4 bases, there was a span of 13 bases. This CDR3 is 15 amino acids long. Germline V gene lookup returns CDR1 MGHDK and CDR2 SYGVNS.

In DNA, the CDR3 is TGTGCCAGTAGTCGACTCGCGTTGCCATCCAGGGACATTCAGTACTTC. It specifies CASSRLALPSRDIQYF. J is TRBJ2-4 and V is TRBV19, with D possibly being TRBD1 (5 bases). Germline V gene sequence: CDR1 LNHDA, CDR2 SQIVND (reference sequence). V lost 5 bases and J lost 8, with 22 bases in between. CDR3 length equals 16 residues.

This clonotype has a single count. The CDR3 is CASSPGTSGGEEWTDTQYF. CDR3 DNA sequence: TGTGCCAGCAGTCCCGGGACTAGCGGGGGGGAGGAATGGACAGATACGCAGTATTTT. V and J are TRBV12-3 or TRBV12-4 and TRBJ2-3; 16 nucleotides align to TRBD2. Trimming at V came to 5 bases and at J to 3 bases, leaving 11 bases not matched to a gene. This CDR3 region has 19 residues.

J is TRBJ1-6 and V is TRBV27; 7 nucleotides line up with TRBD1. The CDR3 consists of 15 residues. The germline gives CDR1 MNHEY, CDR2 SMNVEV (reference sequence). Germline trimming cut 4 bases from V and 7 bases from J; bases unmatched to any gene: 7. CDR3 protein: CASSWGTARNSPLHF. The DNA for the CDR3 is TGTGCCAGCAGTTGGGGGACAGCCAGGAATTCACCCCTCCACTTT.

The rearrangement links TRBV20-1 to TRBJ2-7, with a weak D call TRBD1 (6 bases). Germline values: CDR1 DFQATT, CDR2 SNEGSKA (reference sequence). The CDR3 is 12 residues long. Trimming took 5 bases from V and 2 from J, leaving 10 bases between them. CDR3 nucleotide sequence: TGCAGTGCTGAACAGGGAGCCTACGAGCAGTACTTC. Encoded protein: CSAEQGAYEQYF.

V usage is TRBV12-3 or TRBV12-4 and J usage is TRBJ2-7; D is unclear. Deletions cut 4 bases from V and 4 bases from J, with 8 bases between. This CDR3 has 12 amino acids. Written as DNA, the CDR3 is TGTGCCAGCAGTTATCTAGAATACGAGCAGTACTTC. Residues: CASSYLEYEQYF.

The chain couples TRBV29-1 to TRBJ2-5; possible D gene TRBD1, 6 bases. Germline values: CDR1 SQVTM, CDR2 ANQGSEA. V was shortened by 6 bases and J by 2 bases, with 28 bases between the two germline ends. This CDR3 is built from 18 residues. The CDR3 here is CSVETGKKADYRQETQYF. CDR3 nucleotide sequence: TGCAGCGTAGAAACAGGGAAGAAAGCAGATTATAGGCAAGAGACCCAGTACTTC.

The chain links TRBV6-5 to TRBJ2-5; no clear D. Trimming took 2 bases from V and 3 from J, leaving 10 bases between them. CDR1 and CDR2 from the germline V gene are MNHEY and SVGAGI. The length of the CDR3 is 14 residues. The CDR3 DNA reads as TGTGCCAGCAGTTACGAGTGGGTGGAAGAGACCCAGTACTTC. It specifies CASSYEWVEETQYF.

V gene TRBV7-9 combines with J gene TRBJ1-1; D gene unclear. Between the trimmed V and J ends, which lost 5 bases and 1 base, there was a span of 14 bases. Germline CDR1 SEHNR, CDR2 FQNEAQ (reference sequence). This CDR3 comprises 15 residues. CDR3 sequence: CASSPSPQPNTEAFF. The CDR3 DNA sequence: TGTGCCAGCAGCCCCTCTCCCCAGCCGAACACTGAAGCTTTCTTT.

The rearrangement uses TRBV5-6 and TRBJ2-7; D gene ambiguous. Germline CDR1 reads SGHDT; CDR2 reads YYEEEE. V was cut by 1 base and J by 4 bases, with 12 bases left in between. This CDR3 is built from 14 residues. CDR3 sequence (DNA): TGTGCCAGCAGCTTGTCGTTTCCTTCTTACGAGCAGTACTTC. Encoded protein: CASSLSFPSYEQYF.

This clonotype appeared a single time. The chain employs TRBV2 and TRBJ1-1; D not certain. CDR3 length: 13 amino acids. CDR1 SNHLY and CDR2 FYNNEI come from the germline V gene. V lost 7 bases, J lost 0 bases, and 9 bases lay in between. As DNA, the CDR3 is TGTGCCAGCATCGGAGAGATGAACACTGAAGCTTTCTTT. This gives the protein CASIGEMNTEAFF.

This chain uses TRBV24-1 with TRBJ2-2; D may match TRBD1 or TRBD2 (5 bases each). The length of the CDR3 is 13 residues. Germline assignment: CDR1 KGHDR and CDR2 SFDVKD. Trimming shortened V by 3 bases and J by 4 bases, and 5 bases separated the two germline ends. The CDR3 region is CATSDGGTGELFF. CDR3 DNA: TGTGCCACCAGTGATGGGGGCACCGGGGAGCTGTTTTTT.

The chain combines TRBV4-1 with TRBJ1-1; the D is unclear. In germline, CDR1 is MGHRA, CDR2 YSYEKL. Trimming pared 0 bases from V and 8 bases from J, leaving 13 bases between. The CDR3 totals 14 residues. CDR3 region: CASSQEWAPGEAFF. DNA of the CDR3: TGCGCCAGCAGCCAAGAGTGGGCGCCGGGAGAAGCTTTCTTT.

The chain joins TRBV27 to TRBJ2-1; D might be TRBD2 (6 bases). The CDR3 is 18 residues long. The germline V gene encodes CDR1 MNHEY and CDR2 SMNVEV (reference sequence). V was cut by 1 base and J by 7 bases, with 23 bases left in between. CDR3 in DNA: TGTGCCAGCAGTTTATGGTCCCCCGGGGGTAAGGGGAGGAATGAGCAGTTCTTC. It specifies CASSLWSPGGKGRNEQFF.

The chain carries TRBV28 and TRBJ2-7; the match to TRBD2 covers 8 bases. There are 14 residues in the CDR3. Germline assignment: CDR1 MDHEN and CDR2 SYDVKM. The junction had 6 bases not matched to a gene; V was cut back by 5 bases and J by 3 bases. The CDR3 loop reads CASSLPRGGYEQYF. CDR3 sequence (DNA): TGTGCCAGCAGTCTTCCCCGGGGGGGCTACGAGCAGTACTTC.

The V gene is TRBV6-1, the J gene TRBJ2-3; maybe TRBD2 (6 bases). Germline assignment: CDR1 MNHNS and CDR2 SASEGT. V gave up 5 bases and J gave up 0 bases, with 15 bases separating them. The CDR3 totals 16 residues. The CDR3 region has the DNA TGTGCCAGCAGTCCCATGGGGACTTATAGCACAGATACGCAGTATTTT. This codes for CASSPMGTYSTDTQYF.

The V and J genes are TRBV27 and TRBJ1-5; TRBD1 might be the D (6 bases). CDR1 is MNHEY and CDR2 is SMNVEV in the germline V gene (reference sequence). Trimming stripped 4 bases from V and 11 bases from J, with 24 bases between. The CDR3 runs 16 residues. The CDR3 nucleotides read TGTGCCAGCAGTTCGAGGCTAGTGGGGGGCCCTTTGTCCCAGCATTTT. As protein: CASSSRLVGGPLSQHF.

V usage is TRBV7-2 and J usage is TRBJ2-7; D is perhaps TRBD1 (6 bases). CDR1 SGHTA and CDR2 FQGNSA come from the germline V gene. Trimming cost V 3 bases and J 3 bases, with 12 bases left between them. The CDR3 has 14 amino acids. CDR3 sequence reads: CASSFFRGNYEQYF. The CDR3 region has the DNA TGTGCCAGCAGCTTTTTCAGGGGAAACTACGAGCAGTACTTC. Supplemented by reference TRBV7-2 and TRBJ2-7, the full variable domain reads GAGVSQSPSNKVTEKGKDVELRCDPISGHTALYWYRQSLGQGLEFLIYFQGNSAPDKSGLPSDRFSAERTGGSVSTLTIQRTQQEDSAVYLCASSFFRGNYEQYFGPGTRLTVT.

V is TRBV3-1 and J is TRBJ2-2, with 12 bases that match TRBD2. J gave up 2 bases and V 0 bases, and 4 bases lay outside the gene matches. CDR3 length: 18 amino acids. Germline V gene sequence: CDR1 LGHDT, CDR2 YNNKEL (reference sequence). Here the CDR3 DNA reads TGTGCCAGCAGCCAAGAAGAACTAGCGGGAGGCAACACCGGGGAGCTGTTTTTT. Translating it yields CASSQEELAGGNTGELFF. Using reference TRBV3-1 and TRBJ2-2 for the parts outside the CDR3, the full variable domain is DTAVSQTPKYLVTQMGNDKSIKCEQNLGHDTMYWYKQDSKKFLKIMFSYNNKELIINETVPNRFSPKSPDKAHLNLHINSLELGDSAVYFCASSQEELAGGNTGELFFGEGSRLTVL.

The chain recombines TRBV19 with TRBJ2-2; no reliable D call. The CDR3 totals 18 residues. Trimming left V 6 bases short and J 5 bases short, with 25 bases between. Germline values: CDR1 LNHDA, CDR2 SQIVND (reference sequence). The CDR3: CASSAWKEAWGRTGELFF. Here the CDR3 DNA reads TGTGCCAGTAGCGCCTGGAAAGAGGCGTGGGGTCGAACCGGGGAGCTGTTTTTT.

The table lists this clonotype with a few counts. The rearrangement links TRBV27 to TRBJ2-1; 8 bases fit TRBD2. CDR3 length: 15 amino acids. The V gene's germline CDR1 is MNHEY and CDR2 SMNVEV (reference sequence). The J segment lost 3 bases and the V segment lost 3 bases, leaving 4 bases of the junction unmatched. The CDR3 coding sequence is TGTGCCAGCAGTTTGGCCGGGAGGGGCTACAATGAGCAGTTCTTC. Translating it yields CASSLAGRGYNEQFF.

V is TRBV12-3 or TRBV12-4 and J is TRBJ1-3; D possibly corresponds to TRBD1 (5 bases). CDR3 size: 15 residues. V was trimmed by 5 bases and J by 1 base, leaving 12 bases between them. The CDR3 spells CASSKDSSSGNTIYF. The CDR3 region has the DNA TGTGCCAGCAGTAAAGACAGTTCATCTGGAAACACCATATATTTT.

The CDR3: CASSHEDISYEQYF. CDR3 nucleotide sequence: TGCGCCAGCAGCCACGAGGACATCTCCTACGAGCAGTACTTC. The chain links TRBV4-1 to TRBJ2-7, with D possibly matching TRBD1 (5 bases). The CDR3 extends over 14 amino acids. V gave up 3 bases and J gave up 0 bases, with 9 bases separating them. Germline loops: CDR1 MGHRA, CDR2 YSYEKL.